The present entry profiles one TCR beta chain with its context. The antigen is unknown. PCR was performed a second time for about 6 to 12 cycles using a sample-barcoded 5' primer and a J-beta primer mix. In TCRdb, the 5' RACE reads were re-called with MiXCR into one record per CDR3 protein. The sample includes about a million distinct CDR3 sequences, roughly two fifths of them seen just once. Per sample, a minimum of 6 million PBMCs were isolated. This specimen belongs to a study of blood T cells in healthy people across ages. Study findings and constraints: More naive CD4+ cells and higher diversity were found in long-lived than in aged donors. Older age went with lower TCR beta diversity per million T cells, in a roughly linear way. Considered underestimates were the diversity estimates obtained from one million T cells.

V trimming: 1 base; J trimming: 3 bases; junction bases outside the gene matches: 1. CDR3 length: 14 residues. The germline gives CDR1 MNHNS, CDR2 SASEGT. This clonotype originated in a man between 18 and 29 years old in good health. Sequencing was performed on blood. The J gene is TRBJ1-2, the V gene TRBV6-1, with 8 bases lining up with TRBD1. As DNA, the CDR3 is TGTGCCAGCAGTGAAGGACAGGGGTACTATGGCTACACCTTC. Translating it yields CASSEGQGYYGYTF.